This section outlines one T cell receptor (beta chain) sequence together with its context. This sample is drawn from a study of blood T cell repertoires in COVID-19. Assay used: immunoSEQ multiplex PCR; TCRdb lists only in-frame clones, some missing. The sample lists some 270,000 clones; about 85% were seen once. J gave up 0 bases and V 7 bases, and 7 bases lay outside the gene matches. Per germline, CDR1 KGHDR and CDR2 SFDVKD. The CDR3 extends over 15 amino acids. The clonotype comes from a woman between 45 and 65 years old who had been exposed to COVID-19. The gene calls are TRBV24-1 and TRBJ1-2; TRBD1 matches 7 bases. Material for sequencing was PBMCs or T cells enriched from blood (not recorded which). The CDR3 region is CATRPGTASNYGYTF. In DNA form, the CDR3 reads TGTGCCACCAGACCCGGGACAGCCTCTAACTATGGCTACACCTTC.